The 17 T cell receptor beta chains below were found in one sample sequenced in a study of tumor-infiltrating lymphocytes in primary liver carcinoma. RNA and DNA were co-extracted from about 19-30 mg of unsorted bulk tissue. Starting from approximately 0.45 ug of total RNA, TCR beta cDNA was produced with a primer in the constant region. The TCR beta library was amplified through three nested multiplex PCR rounds in a modified ARM-PCR procedure. In the first two PCR rounds, TRBV1-TRBV30 forward primers were paired with a C-beta reverse primer, and each round lasted approximately 9 cycles. TCRdb passed the multiplex PCR reads through MiXCR, listing each CDR3 protein once. The table records about 20,000 distinct CDR3 sequences, around 79% of them present only once. The sample comprised liver tumor tissue from sampling region 4. Subset noted: tumor region T4, right-lateral pole. The receptors derive from a woman aged 25 to 39 with primary liver carcinoma and hepatitis B virus infection.

Turning to this clonotype: The junction and the germline gene differ at one end; a read error may be behind it. This chain uses TRBV29-1 with TRBJ2-2, with 10 positions matching TRBD2. Germline V lookup: CDR1 SQVTM, CDR2 ANQGSEA. This CDR3 comprises 17 residues. The CDR3 loop reads CSVAGISGRPNTGEPFF. The CDR3 DNA sequence: TGCAGCGTTGCGGGGATTAGCGGGAGGCCGAACACCGGGGAGCCGTTTTTT.

Regarding this clonotype: No conserved phenylalanine or tryptophan is present at the end of the CDR3, so a read error is the likely explanation. V and J are TRBV10-3 and TRBJ1-3; D gene uncertain. Per germline, CDR1 ENHRY and CDR2 SYGVKD. The CDR3 is made up of 14 amino acids. The CDR3 loop reads CAISESVSGDTIYL. CDR3 coding DNA: TGTGCCATCAGTGAGTCAGTATCTGGAGACACCATATATCTT.

A word on this clonotype: The junction does not match germline at one end; this may be a read error. This sequence joins TRBV6-1 and TRBJ2-2; D gene ambiguous. CDR3 size: 19 residues. In germline, CDR1 is MNHNS, CDR2 SASEGT. CDR3 residues: CASSETIPSGAANTRELFF. As DNA, the CDR3 is TGTGCCAGCAGTGAAACCATCCCCAGTGGCGCCGCGAACACCAGGGAGCTGTTTTTT.

This chain uses TRBV29-1 with TRBJ2-5, with 8 bases lining up with TRBD2. Looked up from germline, CDR1 is SQVTM and CDR2 is ANQGSEA. The V and J ends lost 6 bases and 5 bases, in that order; junction bases with no gene match: 14. CDR3 size: 15 residues. CDR3 residues: CSVETGRGVSETQYF. In nucleotides, the CDR3 is TGCAGCGTCGAAACCGGGAGGGGAGTGAGTGAGACCCAGTACTTC. Full variable domain (missing parts from reference TRBV29-1 and TRBJ2-5): SAVISQKPSRDICQRGTSLTIQCQVDSQVTMMFWYRQQPGQSLTLIATANQGSEATYESGFVIDKFPISRPNLTFSTLTVSNMSPEDSSIYLCSVETGRGVSETQYFGPGTRLLVL.

This clonotype was observed a few times. The rearrangement joins TRBV11-3 to TRBJ2-3, with D tentatively TRBD1 (6 bases). The CDR3 totals 14 residues. The germline V gene has CDR1 SGHNT and CDR2 YENEEA. The V gene lost 5 bases and the J gene lost 1 base, with 10 bases spanning the gap. CDR3 protein: CASSHRTGTDTQYF. CDR3 nucleotide sequence: TGTGCCAGCAGCCATCGGACAGGCACAGATACGCAGTATTTT.

This clonotype was picked up a small number of times. The junction does not match germline at one end; this may be a read error. This chain connects TRBV11-2 to TRBJ1-4; the D gene is possibly TRBD1 (5 bases). The CDR3 spans 12 residues. Germline assignment: CDR1 SGHAT and CDR2 FQNNGV. In nucleotides, the CDR3 is TGTGCCAACAGCCCCTGGGGGGGAAGACTGTATTTT. Its protein product is CANSPWGGRLYF.

On this clonotype itself: Compared with germline, one end of the junction differs, possibly owing to a read error. The genes are TRBV5-6 and TRBJ2-7, with 7 bases that match TRBD1. The CDR3 loop spans 13 amino acids. The germline V gene encodes CDR1 SGHDT and CDR2 YYEEEE. Here the CDR3 DNA reads TGTGCCAACAGCTTACCGACAGGGTTATCGCAGTACTTC. The encoded protein is CANSLPTGLSQYF.

The chain employs TRBV14 and TRBJ2-1; 7 nucleotides align to TRBD1. The CDR3 has 19 residues. V lost 0 bases to trimming and J lost 9 bases; unmatched junction nucleotides: 20. CDR1 and CDR2 (germline): SGHDN, FVKESK. CDR3 protein: CASSQDLTALDRMGIEQFF. CDR3 DNA: TGTGCCAGCAGCCAAGACCTTACAGCCCTGGACAGGATGGGGATTGAGCAGTTCTTC.

This clonotype was seen a handful of times. This CDR3 fails to terminate in the conserved phenylalanine or tryptophan, so it likely reflects a read error. The rearrangement links TRBV11-2 to TRBJ2-1; 8 positions match TRBD2. CDR3 size: 14 residues. CDR1 and CDR2 from the germline V gene are SGHAT and FQNNGV. The V segment lost 4 bases and the J segment 9 bases; nucleotides outside the gene matches: 8. DNA for the CDR3: TGTGCCAGCAGCTCCCCAGCGGGAGAGGGTGAGCAGTTCTAC. Residues: CASSSPAGEGEQFY.

With respect to this clonotype: A junction boundary mismatches the germline segment, possibly from a read error. This chain links TRBV12-3 or TRBV12-4 with TRBJ2-1; weak D call: TRBD2 (5 bases). This CDR3 contains 15 residues. CDR3 bases: TGTCCCAGCAGCTACGGACTGCAGGACTACAATGAGCAGTTCTTC. This sequence encodes CPSSYGLQDYNEQFF.

The chain links TRBV12-3 or TRBV12-4 to TRBJ2-5; weak D call: TRBD2 (5 bases). Trimming cost V 6 bases and J 6 bases, with 20 bases left between them. The CDR3 totals 15 residues. For the CDR3, the DNA is TGTGCCAGCAGCACCTACCCCGGGGTCGAACAGACCCAGTACTTC. It encodes CASSTYPGVEQTQYF.

For this clonotype: Given the absence of the conserved phenylalanine or tryptophan at the CDR3 end, a read error is likely. V usage is TRBV4-3 and J usage is TRBJ2-7; 8 positions match TRBD1. The germline V gene encodes CDR1 LGHNA and CDR2 YSLEER. This CDR3 contains 15 residues. The CDR3 DNA sequence: TGCGACAGCAGCCAAGATCGACGGACAGGGCGGGAGCAGTACTCC. It translates to CDSSQDRRTGREQYS.

This clonotype appeared many times. The junction departs from germline at one end; a sequencing error may be responsible. This chain uses TRBV29-1 with TRBJ2-1, with 11 bases lining up with TRBD1. The CDR3 totals 14 residues. Germline V CDR1 and CDR2: SQVTM, ANQGSEA. This CDR3 is CSGLPGQGVDERFF. CDR3 sequence (DNA): TGCAGCGGATTGCCGGGACAGGGGGTGGATGAGCGGTTCTTC.

Concerning this clonotype: Germline is not matched at one junction end, which may reflect a read error. This chain joins TRBV4-3 and TRBJ2-2; the D gene is possibly TRBD2 (5 bases). CDR1 is LGHNA and CDR2 is YSLEER in the germline V gene. The length of the CDR3 is 13 residues. CDR3: CAGSSMGAGKLLF. The CDR3 DNA reads TGCGCCGGCAGCTCGATGGGAGCCGGGAAGCTGTTATTT.

V gene TRBV4-3 combines with J gene TRBJ1-2; D is undetermined. The CDR3 has 14 residues. Trimming removed 6 bases at V and 4 bases at J, with 15 bases between. Germline V gives CDR1 LGHNA, CDR2 YSLEER. CDR3 nucleotides: TGCGCCAGCAGAGTTGGGTTGGAGATCTATGGCTACACCTTC. It codes for CASRVGLEIYGYTF.

Of note for this clonotype: One junction end disagrees with the germline gene, perhaps due to a read error. This rearrangement joins TRBV4-3 to TRBJ2-2, with D maybe TRBD2 (6 bases). Germline CDR1 reads LGHNA; CDR2 reads YSLEER. The CDR3 contains 19 residues. The CDR3 here is CASSVLVGGPRPNTGELFF. CDR3 bases: TGCGCCAGCAGCGTACTAGTAGGAGGGCCCCGTCCGAATACCGGGGAGCTGTTTTTT.

With respect to this clonotype: Without the conserved terminal phenylalanine or tryptophan, this CDR3 likely stems from a read error. This chain connects TRBV4-3 to TRBJ1-4; D perhaps matches TRBD1 (6 bases). The germline V and J ends were trimmed by 0 bases and 2 bases, with 10 bases remaining between them. Germline V gives CDR1 LGHNA, CDR2 YSLEER. The CDR3 runs to 16 residues. The CDR3: CASSQDMGGTNEKLFI. In DNA, the CDR3 is TGCGCCAGCAGCCAAGACATGGGGGGCACTAATGAAAAACTGTTTATT.